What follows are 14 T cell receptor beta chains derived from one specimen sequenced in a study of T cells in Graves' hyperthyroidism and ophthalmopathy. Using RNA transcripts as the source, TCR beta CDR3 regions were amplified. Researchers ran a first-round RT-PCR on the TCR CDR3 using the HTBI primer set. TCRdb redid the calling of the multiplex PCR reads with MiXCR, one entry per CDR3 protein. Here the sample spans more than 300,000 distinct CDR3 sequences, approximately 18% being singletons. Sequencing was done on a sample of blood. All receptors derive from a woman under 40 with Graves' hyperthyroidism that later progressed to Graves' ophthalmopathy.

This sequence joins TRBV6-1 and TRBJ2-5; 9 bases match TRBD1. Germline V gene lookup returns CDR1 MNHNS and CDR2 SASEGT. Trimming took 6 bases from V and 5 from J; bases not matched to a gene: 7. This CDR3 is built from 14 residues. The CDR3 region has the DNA TGTGCCAGCAGCCCGGACAGGGGATTCGAGACCCAGTACTTC. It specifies CASSPDRGFETQYF.

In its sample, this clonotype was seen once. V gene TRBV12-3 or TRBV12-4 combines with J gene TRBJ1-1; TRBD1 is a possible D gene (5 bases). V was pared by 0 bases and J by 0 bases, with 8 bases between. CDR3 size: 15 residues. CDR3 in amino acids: CASSLAGHLNTEAFF. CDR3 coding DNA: TGTGCCAGCAGTTTAGCGGGGCACCTGAACACTGAAGCTTTCTTT.

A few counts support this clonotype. The CDR3 sequence: CASSGAPAQGYEQYF. CDR3 DNA: TGTGCCAGCAGTGGAGCTCCGGCCCAGGGCTACGAGCAGTACTTC. The chain uses TRBV6-1 and TRBJ2-7; D might be TRBD1 (5 bases). The CDR3 sequence is 15 residues long. V was trimmed by 4 bases and J by 3 bases, leaving 16 bases between them. Looked up from germline, CDR1 is MNHNS and CDR2 is SASEGT.

CDR3 nucleotides: TGTGCCAGTAGTATGACTCTCGTGAGAAACACAGATACGCAGTATTTT. This gives the protein CASSMTLVRNTDTQYF. The rearrangement joins TRBV19 to TRBJ2-3; the D is unclear. With 3 bases removed from V and 2 bases from J, the gap between germline ends came to 15 bases. Germline CDR1 reads LNHDA; CDR2 reads SQIVND (reference sequence). CDR3 length equals 16 residues.

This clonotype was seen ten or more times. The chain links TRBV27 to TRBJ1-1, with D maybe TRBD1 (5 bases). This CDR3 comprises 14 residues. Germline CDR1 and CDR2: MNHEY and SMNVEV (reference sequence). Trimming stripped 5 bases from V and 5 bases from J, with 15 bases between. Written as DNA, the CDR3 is TGTGCCAGCAGTGAGGGGCCCCAGGGAACTGAAGCTTTCTTT. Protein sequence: CASSEGPQGTEAFF.

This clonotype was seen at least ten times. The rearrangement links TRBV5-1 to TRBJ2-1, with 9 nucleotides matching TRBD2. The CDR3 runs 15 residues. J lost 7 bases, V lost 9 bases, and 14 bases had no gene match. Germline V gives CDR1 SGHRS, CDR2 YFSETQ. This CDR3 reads CATNIAGAPGNEQFF. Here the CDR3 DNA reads TGCGCCACCAACATAGCGGGAGCGCCGGGGAATGAGCAGTTCTTC.

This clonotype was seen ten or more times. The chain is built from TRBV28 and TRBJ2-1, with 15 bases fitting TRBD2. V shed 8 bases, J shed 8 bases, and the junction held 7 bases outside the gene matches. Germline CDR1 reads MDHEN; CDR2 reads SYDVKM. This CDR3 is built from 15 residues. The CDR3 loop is CASQGLAGGSDEQFF. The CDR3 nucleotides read TGTGCCAGCCAGGGACTAGCGGGAGGTTCCGATGAGCAGTTCTTC.

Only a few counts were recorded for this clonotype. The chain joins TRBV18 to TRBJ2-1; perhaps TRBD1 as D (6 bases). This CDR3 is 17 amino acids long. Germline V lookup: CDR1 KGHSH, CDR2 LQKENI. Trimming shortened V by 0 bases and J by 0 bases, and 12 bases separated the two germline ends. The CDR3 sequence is CASSPPRDRSSYNEQFF. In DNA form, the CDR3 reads TGTGCCAGCTCACCACCTCGAGACAGGAGCTCCTACAATGAGCAGTTCTTC.

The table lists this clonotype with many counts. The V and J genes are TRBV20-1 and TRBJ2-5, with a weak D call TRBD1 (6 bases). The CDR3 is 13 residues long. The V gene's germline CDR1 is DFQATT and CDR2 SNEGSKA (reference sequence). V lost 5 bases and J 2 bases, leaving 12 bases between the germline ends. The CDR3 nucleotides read TGCAGTGCTTGGGACACCAAACAAGAGACCCAGTACTTC. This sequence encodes CSAWDTKQETQYF.

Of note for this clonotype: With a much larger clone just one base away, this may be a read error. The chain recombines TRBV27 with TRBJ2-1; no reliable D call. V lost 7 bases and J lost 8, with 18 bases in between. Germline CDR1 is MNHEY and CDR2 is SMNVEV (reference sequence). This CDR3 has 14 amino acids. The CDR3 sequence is CASTSWSKHDEQFF. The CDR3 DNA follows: TGTGCCAGCACCAGTTGGTCAAAACACGATGAGCAGTTCTTC.

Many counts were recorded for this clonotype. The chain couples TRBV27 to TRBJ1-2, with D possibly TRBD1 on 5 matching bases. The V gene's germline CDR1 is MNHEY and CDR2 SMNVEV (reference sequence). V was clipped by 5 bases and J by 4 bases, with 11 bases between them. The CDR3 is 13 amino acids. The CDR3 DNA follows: TGTGCCAGCAGTGACAGAACCATCTATGGCTACACCTTC. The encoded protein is CASSDRTIYGYTF.

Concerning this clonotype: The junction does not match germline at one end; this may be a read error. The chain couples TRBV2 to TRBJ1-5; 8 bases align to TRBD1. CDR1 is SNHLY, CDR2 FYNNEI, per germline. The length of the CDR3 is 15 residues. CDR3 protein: CANSVARGRNQPQHF. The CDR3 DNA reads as TGTGCCAACAGTGTAGCCAGGGGGCGAAATCAGCCCCAACATTTT.

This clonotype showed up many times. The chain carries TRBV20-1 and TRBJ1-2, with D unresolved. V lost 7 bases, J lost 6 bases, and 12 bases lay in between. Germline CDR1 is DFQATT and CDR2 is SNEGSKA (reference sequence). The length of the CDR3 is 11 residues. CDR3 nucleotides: TGCAGTGTTCCGAGGACCAATGGCTACACCTTC. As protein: CSVPRTNGYTF.

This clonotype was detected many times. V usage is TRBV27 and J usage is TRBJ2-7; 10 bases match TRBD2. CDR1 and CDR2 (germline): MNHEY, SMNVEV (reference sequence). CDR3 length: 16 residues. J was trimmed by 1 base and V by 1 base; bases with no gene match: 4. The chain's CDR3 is CASSLLGTSVSYEQYF. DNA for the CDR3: TGTGCCAGCAGTTTATTGGGGACTAGCGTATCCTACGAGCAGTACTTC.